This T cell receptor (beta chain) is from a study of type 1 regulatory T cells. Study overall: T-allo10 is a Tr1-enriched, alloantigen-specific CD4 T cell product made in vitro.

This clonotype was picked up a small number of times. Trimming pared 6 bases from V and 1 base from J, leaving 19 bases between. Germline loops: CDR1 SQVTM, CDR2 ANQGSEA. The CDR3 is 15 residues long. MiXCR was run by TCRdb on the reads, yielding one entry per CDR3 protein. The repertoire holds approximately 100,000 distinct CDR3 sequences, with roughly 31% as singletons. J is TRBJ2-7 and V is TRBV29-1, with D hard to call. Sequenced sample: CD4+ T cells, either the whole sample or a sorted fraction (not recorded which). This clonotype was sampled from a human donor in good health. The CDR3 DNA reads TGCAGCGTCTCAGTGGCCGCCTCAACATCCTACGAGCAGTACTTC. It yields the protein CSVSVAASTSYEQYF.